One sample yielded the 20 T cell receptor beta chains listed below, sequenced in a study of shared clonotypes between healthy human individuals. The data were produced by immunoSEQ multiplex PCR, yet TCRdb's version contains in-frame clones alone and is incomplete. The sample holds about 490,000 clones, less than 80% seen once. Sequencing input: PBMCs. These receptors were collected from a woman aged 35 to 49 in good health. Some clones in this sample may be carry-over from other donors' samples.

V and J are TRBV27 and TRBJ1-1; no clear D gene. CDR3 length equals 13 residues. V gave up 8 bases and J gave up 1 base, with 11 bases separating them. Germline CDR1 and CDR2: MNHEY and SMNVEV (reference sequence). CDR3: CASRPLPNTEAFF. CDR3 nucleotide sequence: TGTGCCAGCCGTCCCCTGCCGAACACTGAAGCTTTCTTT.

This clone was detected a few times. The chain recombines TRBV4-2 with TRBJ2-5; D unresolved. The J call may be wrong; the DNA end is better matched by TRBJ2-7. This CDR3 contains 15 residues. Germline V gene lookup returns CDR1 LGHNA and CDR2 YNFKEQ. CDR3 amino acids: CASSFLRYSPYEQYF. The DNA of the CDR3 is TGTGCCAGCAGTTTCCTCCGCTACTCACCCTACGAGCAGTACTTC.

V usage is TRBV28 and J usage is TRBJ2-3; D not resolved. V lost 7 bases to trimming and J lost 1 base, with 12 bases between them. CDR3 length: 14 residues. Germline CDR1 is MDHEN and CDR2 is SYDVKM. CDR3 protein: CASTSAGGTDTQYF. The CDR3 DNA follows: TGTGCCAGCACCTCCGCAGGAGGCACAGATACGCAGTATTTT.

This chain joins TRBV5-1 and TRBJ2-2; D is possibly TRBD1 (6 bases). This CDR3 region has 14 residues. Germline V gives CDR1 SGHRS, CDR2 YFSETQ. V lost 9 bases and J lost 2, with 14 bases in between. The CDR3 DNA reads TGCGCCACTAGGACAGAGGCTAACACCGGGGAGCTGTTTTTT. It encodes CATRTEANTGELFF.

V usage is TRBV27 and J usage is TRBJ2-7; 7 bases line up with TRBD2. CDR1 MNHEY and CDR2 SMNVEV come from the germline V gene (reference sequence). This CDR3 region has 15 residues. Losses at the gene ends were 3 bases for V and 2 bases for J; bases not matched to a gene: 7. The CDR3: CASSLDGRAAYEQYF. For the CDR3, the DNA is TGTGCCAGCAGTTTGGATGGGAGGGCCGCCTACGAGCAGTACTTC.

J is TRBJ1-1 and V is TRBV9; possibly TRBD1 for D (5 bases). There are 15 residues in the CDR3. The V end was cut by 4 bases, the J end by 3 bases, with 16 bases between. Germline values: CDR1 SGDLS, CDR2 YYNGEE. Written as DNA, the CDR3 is TGTGCCAGCAGCCCATCAGGGAGTTGGGACACTGAAGCTTTCTTT. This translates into CASSPSGSWDTEAFF.

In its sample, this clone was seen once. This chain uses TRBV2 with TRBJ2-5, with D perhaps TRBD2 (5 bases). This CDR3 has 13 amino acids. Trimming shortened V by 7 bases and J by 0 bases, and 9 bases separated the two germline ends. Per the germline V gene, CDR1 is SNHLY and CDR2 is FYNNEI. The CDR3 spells CASIREYQETQYF. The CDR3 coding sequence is TGTGCCAGCATTAGGGAGTACCAAGAGACCCAGTACTTC.

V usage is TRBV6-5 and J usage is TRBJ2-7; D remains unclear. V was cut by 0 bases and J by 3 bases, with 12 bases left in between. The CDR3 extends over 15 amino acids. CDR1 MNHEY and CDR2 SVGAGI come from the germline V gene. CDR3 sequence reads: CASSYSRPTLYEQYF. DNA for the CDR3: TGTGCCAGCAGTTACTCGCGTCCGACCCTCTACGAGCAGTACTTC.

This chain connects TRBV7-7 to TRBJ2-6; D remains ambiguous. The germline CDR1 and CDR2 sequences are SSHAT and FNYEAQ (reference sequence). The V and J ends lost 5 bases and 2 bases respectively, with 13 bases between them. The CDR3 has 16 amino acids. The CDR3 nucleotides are TGTGCCAGCAGCCCAGATGGGCGGACTGGGGCCAACGTCCTGACTTTC. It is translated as CASSPDGRTGANVLTF.

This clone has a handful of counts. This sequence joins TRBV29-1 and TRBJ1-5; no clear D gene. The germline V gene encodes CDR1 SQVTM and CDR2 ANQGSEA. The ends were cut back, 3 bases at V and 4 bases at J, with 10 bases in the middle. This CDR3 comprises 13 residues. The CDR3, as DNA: TGCAGCGTTGATGTGGGAGAAAATCAGCCCCAGCATTTT. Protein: CSVDVGENQPQHF.

DNA of the CDR3: TGTGCCAGCAGTCGCCAGGGCTACGAGCAGTACTTC. Translated, it gives CASSRQGYEQYF. This chain joins TRBV7-9 and TRBJ2-7, with D tentatively TRBD1 (5 bases). CDR1 and CDR2 (germline): SEHNR, FQNEAQ (reference sequence). Between the trimmed V and J ends, which lost 6 bases and 3 bases, there was a span of 9 bases. This CDR3 has 12 amino acids. Supplemented by reference TRBV7-9 and TRBJ2-7, the full variable domain reads DTGVSQNPRHKITKRGQNVTFRCDPISEHNRLYWYRQTLGQGPEFLTYFQNEAQLEKSRLLSDRFSAERPKGSFSTLEIQRTEQGDSAMYLCASSRQGYEQYFGPGTRLTVT.

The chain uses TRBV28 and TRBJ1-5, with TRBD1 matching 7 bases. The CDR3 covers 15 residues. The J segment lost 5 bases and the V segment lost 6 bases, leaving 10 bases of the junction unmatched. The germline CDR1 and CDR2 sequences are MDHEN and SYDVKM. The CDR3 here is CASSDGTASYQPQHF. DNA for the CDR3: TGTGCCAGCAGCGATGGGACAGCGTCTTATCAGCCCCAGCATTTT.

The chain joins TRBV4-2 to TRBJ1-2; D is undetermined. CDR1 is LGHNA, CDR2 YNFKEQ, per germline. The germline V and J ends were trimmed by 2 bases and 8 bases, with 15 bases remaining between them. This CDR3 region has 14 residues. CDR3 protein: CASSQSRTDRGYTF. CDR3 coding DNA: TGTGCCAGCAGCCAATCCAGGACCGATCGGGGCTACACCTTC.

The chain's CDR3 is CAISESQGYTGELFF. CDR3 nucleotide sequence: TGTGCCATCAGTGAGTCGCAGGGTTACACCGGGGAGCTGTTTTTT. This chain connects TRBV10-3 to TRBJ2-2; D possibly corresponds to TRBD1 (5 bases). Deletions cut 0 bases from V and 3 bases from J, with 8 bases between. Germline CDR1 and CDR2: ENHRY and SYGVKD. The CDR3 has 15 residues.

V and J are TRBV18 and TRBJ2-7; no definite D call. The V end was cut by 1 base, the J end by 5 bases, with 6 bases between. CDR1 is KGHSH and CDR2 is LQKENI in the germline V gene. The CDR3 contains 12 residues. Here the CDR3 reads CASSPRGDEQYF. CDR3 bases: TGTGCCAGCTCACCACGAGGCGACGAGCAGTACTTC.

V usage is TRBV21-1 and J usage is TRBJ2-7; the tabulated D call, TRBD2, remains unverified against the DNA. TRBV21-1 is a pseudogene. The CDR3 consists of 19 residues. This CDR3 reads CASSKPGRTNPSGRAPQYF. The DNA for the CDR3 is TGTGCCAGCAGCAAGCCCGGGAGGACAAACCCTAGCGGGAGGGCCCCGCAGTACTTC.

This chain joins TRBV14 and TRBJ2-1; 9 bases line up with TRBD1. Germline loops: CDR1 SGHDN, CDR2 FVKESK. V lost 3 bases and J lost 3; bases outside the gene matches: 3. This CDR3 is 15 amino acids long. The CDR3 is CASSQDRGVYNEQFF. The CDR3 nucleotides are TGTGCCAGCAGCCAGGACAGGGGTGTCTACAATGAGCAGTTCTTC.

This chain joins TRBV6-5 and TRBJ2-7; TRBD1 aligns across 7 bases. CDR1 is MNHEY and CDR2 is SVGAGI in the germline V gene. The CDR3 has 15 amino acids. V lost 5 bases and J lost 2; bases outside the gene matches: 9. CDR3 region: CASSRDRRHPYEQYF. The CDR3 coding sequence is TGTGCCAGCAGTAGGGACAGACGACATCCCTACGAGCAGTACTTC.

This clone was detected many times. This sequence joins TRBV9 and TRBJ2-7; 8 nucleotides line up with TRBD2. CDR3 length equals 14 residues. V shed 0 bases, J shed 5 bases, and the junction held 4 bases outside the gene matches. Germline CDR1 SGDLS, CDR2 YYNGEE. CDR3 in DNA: TGTGCCAGCAGCGTAGACGGGAGGGGCAACGAGCAGTACTTC. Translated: CASSVDGRGNEQYF.

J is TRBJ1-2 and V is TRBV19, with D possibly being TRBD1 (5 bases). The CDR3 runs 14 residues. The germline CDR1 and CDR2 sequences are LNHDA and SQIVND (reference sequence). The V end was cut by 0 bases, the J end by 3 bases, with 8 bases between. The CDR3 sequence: CASSIETDHYGYTF. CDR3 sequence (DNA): TGTGCCAGTAGTATAGAGACAGACCACTATGGCTACACCTTC.